This passage covers 7 T cell receptor beta chains from one sample sequenced in a study of blood T cell repertoires in COVID-19. Sequenced by immunoSEQ multiplex PCR; TCRdb stores in-frame clones only, minus some. The table has 25,000 to 35,000 clones, roughly 84% seen once. Sequencing input: peripheral blood. The receptors were gathered from a human donor in a cohort sampled during active COVID-19.

The chain recombines TRBV2 with TRBJ2-1, with D possibly TRBD2 on 7 matching bases. The CDR3 consists of 16 residues. V lost 2 bases, J lost 4 bases, and 15 bases lay in between. Germline CDR1 reads SNHLY; CDR2 reads FYNNEI. The CDR3 region has the DNA TGTGCCAGCAGTGAACTTGGGGGGGGCGCGTACAATGAGCAGTTCTTC. Translating gives CASSELGGGAYNEQFF. Drawing the rest from reference TRBV2 and TRBJ2-1, the complete variable domain is EPEVTQTPSHQVTQMGQEVILRCVPISNHLYFYWYRQILGQKVEFLVSFYNNEISEKSEIFDDQFSVERPDGSNFTLKIRSTKLEDSAMYFCASSELGGGAYNEQFFGPGTRLTVL.

This clone has a single count. The genes are TRBV5-5 and TRBJ2-5, with D possibly matching TRBD1 (6 bases). V lost 5 bases and J 1 base, leaving 15 bases between the germline ends. The CDR3 loop spans 15 amino acids. CDR1 SGHKS and CDR2 YYEKEE come from the germline V gene (reference sequence). The CDR3 loop reads CASSSTGTLQETQYF. DNA of the CDR3: TGTGCCAGCAGTTCAACCGGGACACTCCAAGAGACCCAGTACTTC. The full variable domain, in which reference TRBV5-5 and TRBJ2-5 provide the parts outside the CDR3, is DAGVTQSPTHLIKTRGQQVTLRCSPISGHKSVSWYQQVLGQGPQFIFQYYEKEERGRGNFPDRFSARQFPNYSSELNVNALLLGDSALYLCASSSTGTLQETQYFGPGTRLLVL.

This chain connects TRBV7-2 to TRBJ2-5, with 9 nucleotides matching TRBD1. Germline V gives CDR1 SGHTA, CDR2 FQGNSA. The CDR3 is 14 residues long. V lost 4 bases and J lost 2; bases outside the gene matches: 2. In nucleotides, the CDR3 is TGTGCCAGCAGCTACGACAGGGGGCAAGAGACCCAGTACTTC. Translated: CASSYDRGQETQYF. Full variable domain (missing parts from reference TRBV7-2 and TRBJ2-5): GAGVSQSPSNKVTEKGKDVELRCDPISGHTALYWYRQSLGQGLEFLIYFQGNSAPDKSGLPSDRFSAERTGGSVSTLTIQRTQQEDSAVYLCASSYDRGQETQYFGPGTRLLVL.

This sequence joins TRBV6-1 and TRBJ2-7; D is perhaps TRBD1 (6 bases). CDR1 MNHNS and CDR2 SASEGT come from the germline V gene. V lost 1 base to trimming and J lost 11 bases, with 21 bases between them. CDR3 length: 15 residues. CDR3 bases: TGTGCCAGCAGTGAAGGGAGGACAGATACTTACGAAGAGTACTTC. This encodes CASSEGRTDTYEEYF.

This clone occurred once. V gene TRBV2 combines with J gene TRBJ1-1; 9 bases agree with TRBD1. CDR1 and CDR2 from the germline V gene are SNHLY and FYNNEI. There are 14 residues in the CDR3. After removal of 8 bases from V and 5 bases from J, the junction contained 9 bases not matched to a gene. The CDR3 nucleotides are TGTGCCAGCCATACGACAGGGGGTAGGACTGAAGCTTTCTTT. Protein product: CASHTTGGRTEAFF.

The V gene is TRBV4-1, the J gene TRBJ2-1, with TRBD2 matching over 9 bases. The length of the CDR3 is 18 residues. Trimming removed 1 base from V and 5 bases from J; junction bases left unmatched: 12. Germline CDR1 reads MGHRA; CDR2 reads YSYEKL. Here the CDR3 DNA reads TGCGCCAGCAGCCAAGTATGGGGTCCTAGCGGGGTCAACAATGAGCAGTTCTTC. Amino acids: CASSQVWGPSGVNNEQFF.

CDR3 sequence reads: CASRPEIGQETQYF. The CDR3 region has the DNA TGCGCCAGCCGCCCCGAAATCGGCCAAGAGACCCAGTACTTC. The chain couples TRBV5-1 to TRBJ2-5; no clear D gene. Germline V gene sequence: CDR1 SGHRS, CDR2 YFSETQ. Trimming stripped 7 bases from V and 1 base from J, with 14 bases between. This CDR3 comprises 14 residues. Full variable domain (rest looked up from reference TRBV5-1 and TRBJ2-5): KAGVTQTPRYLIKTRGQQVTLSCSPISGHRSVSWYQQTPGQGLQFLFEYFSETQRNKGNFPGRFSGRQFSNSRSEMNVSTLELGDSALYLCASRPEIGQETQYFGPGTRLLVL.